The 8 T cell receptor beta chains below come from one sample, sequenced in a study of T-cell memory formation after mild COVID-19. TCRdb ran MiXCR on the 5' RACE reads and lists one entry per CDR3 protein. The table shows about 250,000 distinct CDR3 sequences, with under 20% occurring only once. The source material was PBMCs or a T cell subset sorted from them (not recorded which). Source of these receptors: a man in his late teens or twenties who had mild COVID-19 (a few samples of this study predate the infection). Cell type and time point are not known.

The chain joins TRBV6-1 to TRBJ2-3, with D perhaps matching TRBD1 (5 bases). The germline V and J ends were trimmed by 1 base and 1 base, with 12 bases remaining between them. There are 16 residues in the CDR3. CDR1 and CDR2 from the germline V gene are MNHNS and SASEGT. The CDR3 spells CASSEGPVGGTDTQYF. In DNA, the CDR3 is TGTGCCAGCAGTGAAGGCCCGGTAGGGGGCACAGATACGCAGTATTTT.

V usage is TRBV6-1 and J usage is TRBJ1-6; no clear D gene. Germline values: CDR1 MNHNS, CDR2 SASEGT. CDR3 size: 14 residues. V was clipped by 8 bases and J by 7 bases, with 15 bases between them. Here the CDR3 reads CASGPPTGNSPLHF. The CDR3, as DNA: TGTGCCAGCGGACCCCCGACGGGGAATTCACCCCTCCACTTT.

Only a few counts were recorded for this clonotype. The V call is TRBV4-3, the J call TRBJ2-5; 7 bases map to TRBD2. V trimming: 2 bases; J trimming: 3 bases; junction bases outside the gene matches: 12. Germline-derived CDR1 and CDR2 are LGHNA and YSLEER. This CDR3 contains 17 residues. The CDR3 sequence is CASSQTPTSGAKETQYF. CDR3 sequence (DNA): TGCGCCAGCAGCCAAACCCCGACAAGCGGGGCAAAAGAGACCCAGTACTTC.

The genes are TRBV5-1 and TRBJ1-1; 10 bases map to TRBD1. The CDR3 has 16 amino acids. After removal of 4 bases from V and 0 bases from J, the junction contained 6 bases not matched to a gene. The germline CDR1 and CDR2 sequences are SGHRS and YFSETQ. CDR3 bases: TGCGCCAGCAGCCTAGGGACAGGGGCCCTGAACACTGAAGCTTTCTTT. This translates into CASSLGTGALNTEAFF.

This clonotype was seen at least ten times. The chain links TRBV29-1 to TRBJ2-1; maybe TRBD1 (5 bases). CDR3 size: 14 residues. The germline CDR1 and CDR2 sequences are SQVTM and ANQGSEA. V lost 4 bases and J 3 bases, leaving 13 bases between the germline ends. CDR3 nucleotides: TGCAGCGTTGCTGGGCAGGGATACTACAATGAGCAGTTCTTC. Translating gives CSVAGQGYYNEQFF.

This clonotype was detected ten times or more. V is TRBV7-9 and J is TRBJ2-2; TRBD2 agrees at 14 bases. This CDR3 spans 17 amino acids. The trim removed 5 bases at V and 3 bases at J, leaving 5 bases unmatched. Germline V gives CDR1 SEHNR, CDR2 FQNEAQ (reference sequence). CDR3: CASSRGLAGGYTGELFF. The CDR3 nucleotides read TGTGCCAGCAGCCGCGGACTAGCGGGGGGCTACACCGGGGAGCTGTTTTTT.

The V and J genes are TRBV5-1 and TRBJ2-2, with 7 nucleotides matching TRBD2. V gave up 3 bases and J gave up 6 bases; unmatched junction bases: 8. CDR3 length: 15 residues. Germline assignment: CDR1 SGHRS and CDR2 YFSETQ. CDR3 in DNA: TGCGCCAGCAGCTCAATTCCGACTAGCTCCGGGGAGCTGTTTTTT. This sequence encodes CASSSIPTSSGELFF. Combining the CDR3 with reference TRBV5-1 and TRBJ2-2 gives the whole variable domain KAGVTQTPRYLIKTRGQQVTLSCSPISGHRSVSWYQQTPGQGLQFLFEYFSETQRNKGNFPGRFSGRQFSNSRSEMNVSTLELGDSALYLCASSSIPTSSGELFFGEGSRLTVL.

The chain combines TRBV6-2 or TRBV6-3 with TRBJ2-7; D is ambiguous. The germline gives CDR1 MNHEY, CDR2 SVGEGT. There are 11 residues in the CDR3. V lost 0 bases, J lost 7 bases, and 4 bases lay in between. CDR3 bases: TGTGCCAGCAGTTACTCGAATGAGCAGTACGTC. It codes for CASSYSNEQYV.